This entry lists 23 T cell receptor beta chains sequenced from one sample in a study of early T cells in non-severe SARS-CoV-2 infection. TCRdb reanalysed the 5' RACE reads using MiXCR and keeps one entry per CDR3 protein. The data hold approximately 38,000 distinct CDR3 sequences, with roughly 5% observed a single time. Sample: whole blood. These receptors all come from an adult who was a healthcare worker with PCR-confirmed SARS-CoV-2 infection or an uninfected control (not recorded which).

Comment on this clonotype: Just one base apart from a much larger clone, this may be a read error. It is likely a read error, because the conserved phenylalanine at the end of the CDR3 is missing. The chain is built from TRBV3-1 and TRBJ2-2; 8 positions match TRBD2. Germline loops: CDR1 LGHDT, CDR2 YNNKEL (reference sequence). V lost 0 bases, J lost 7 bases, and 10 bases stayed unmatched. This CDR3 has 17 residues. The CDR3 sequence: CASSQDRGSGMVGELFY. For the CDR3, the DNA is TGTGCCAGCAGCCAAGATCGAGGTAGCGGGATGGTCGGGGAGCTGTTTTAT.

This chain joins TRBV18 and TRBJ2-7; D could derive from TRBD1 or TRBD2 (5 bases each). CDR3 length equals 14 residues. From germline, CDR1 is KGHSH and CDR2 LQKENI. V gave up 3 bases and J gave up 2 bases, with 11 bases separating them. CDR3 protein: CASSPTRGPYEQYF. The CDR3 DNA follows: TGTGCCAGCTCACCTACCCGGGGACCCTACGAGCAGTACTTC.

This clonotype was seen at least ten times. The chain links TRBV7-9 to TRBJ1-4; weak D call: TRBD1 (5 bases). Germline CDR1 is SEHNR and CDR2 is FQNEAQ (reference sequence). The CDR3 consists of 14 residues. V lost 4 bases and J lost 8, with 14 bases in between. The CDR3 nucleotides are TGTGCCAGCAGCTCGGGGCAGGACGGGGAAAAACTGTTTTTT. As protein: CASSSGQDGEKLFF.

This clonotype showed up many times. This chain joins TRBV24-1 and TRBJ1-1, with D maybe TRBD1 (6 bases). V was cut by 4 bases and J by 8 bases, with 10 bases left in between. The CDR3 runs 12 residues. Germline V gives CDR1 KGHDR, CDR2 SFDVKD. Here the CDR3 DNA reads TGTGCCACCAGTGAACAGCAGGGGGAAGCTTTCTTT. This translates into CATSEQQGEAFF.

This clonotype has ten or more counts. The DNA for the CDR3 is TGTGCCAGCAGATTTGGCGGGAGCTCCTACAATGAGCAGTTCTTC. This sequence encodes CASRFGGSSYNEQFF. The rearrangement joins TRBV7-9 to TRBJ2-1; 7 bases fit TRBD2. The J segment lost 0 bases and the V segment lost 6 bases, leaving 5 bases of the junction unmatched. The CDR3 runs to 15 residues. Germline V gives CDR1 SEHNR, CDR2 FQNEAQ (reference sequence).

This clonotype was seen many times. This rearrangement joins TRBV11-2 to TRBJ2-5, with unresolved D. The ends were cut back, 5 bases at V and 2 bases at J, with 6 bases in the middle. Germline V lookup: CDR1 SGHAT, CDR2 FQNNGV. CDR3 length: 12 residues. CDR3 sequence: CASSRVQETQYF. The CDR3 region has the DNA TGTGCCAGCAGCCGGGTTCAAGAGACCCAGTACTTC.

This clonotype was seen many times. This chain links TRBV20-1 with TRBJ2-5; 11 positions match TRBD2. This CDR3 region has 14 residues. The germline gives CDR1 DFQATT, CDR2 SNEGSKA (reference sequence). The V gene end was trimmed by 6 bases and the J gene end by 5 bases; junction bases not matched to a gene: 8. Written as DNA, the CDR3 is TGCAGTGCCTTAGAGGCTAGCGGGGGGGAGACCCAGTACTTC. Translating gives CSALEASGGETQYF.

In this sample, this clonotype turned up many times. The rearrangement links TRBV2 to TRBJ2-1, with 11 bases that match TRBD2. V dropped 5 bases and J dropped 7; count of bases not matched to a gene: 7. This CDR3 contains 15 residues. CDR1 is SNHLY, CDR2 FYNNEI, per germline. The CDR3 DNA is TGTGCCAGCAGTTTCACTAGCGGGAGTGGAAATGAGCAGTTCTTC. Its protein product is CASSFTSGSGNEQFF.

This clonotype was observed a few times. V and J are TRBV7-9 and TRBJ1-6; D might be TRBD1 (6 bases). V was shortened by 2 bases and J by 5 bases, with 16 bases between the two germline ends. Germline values: CDR1 SEHNR, CDR2 FQNEAQ (reference sequence). The CDR3 covers 17 residues. The CDR3 sequence is CASSLYLLTGNNSPLHF. CDR3 sequence (DNA): TGTGCCAGCAGCTTATACCTGCTGACAGGAAATAATTCACCCCTCCACTTT.

The chain uses TRBV30 and TRBJ2-7; D remains ambiguous. This CDR3 has 15 amino acids. Germline CDR1 and CDR2: GTSNPN and SVGIG (reference sequence). V was cut by 3 bases and J by 0 bases, with 15 bases left in between. The CDR3 reads CAWSRPGADSYEQYF. The CDR3 DNA is TGTGCCTGGAGCAGACCCGGAGCTGACTCCTACGAGCAGTACTTC.

This clonotype was detected a few times. V usage is TRBV7-9 and J usage is TRBJ1-2, with 9 bases identical to TRBD1. V dropped 4 bases and J dropped 7; count of bases not matched to a gene: 10. The CDR3 is 15 residues long. CDR1 and CDR2 from the germline V gene are SEHNR and FQNEAQ (reference sequence). Written as DNA, the CDR3 is TGTGCCAGCAGCTCAACCCCGGACAGGGGTGGTGGCTACACCTTC. Translated: CASSSTPDRGGGYTF.

The sample holds many counts of this clonotype. The CDR3 is CASSLDGLASGGLADTQYF. In DNA, the CDR3 is TGTGCCAGCAGCTTAGACGGTCTGGCTAGCGGGGGGTTGGCAGATACGCAGTATTTT. V is TRBV7-9 and J is TRBJ2-3; 11 bases are shared with TRBD2. In germline, CDR1 is SEHNR, CDR2 FQNEAQ (reference sequence). V gave up 1 base and J gave up 4 bases; unmatched junction bases: 13. The CDR3 loop spans 19 amino acids.

This clonotype was observed at least ten times. V is TRBV7-2 and J is TRBJ1-5; 9 bases are shared with TRBD1. Per the germline V gene, CDR1 is SGHTA and CDR2 is FQGNSA. This CDR3 contains 16 residues. Unmatched junction bases numbered 6, after V lost 5 bases and J lost 1 base. The CDR3 DNA reads as TGTGCCAGCAGCAGGGACAGGGTGATCAGCAATCAGCCCCAGCATTTT. This codes for CASSRDRVISNQPQHF.

This clonotype showed up many times. The chain uses TRBV20-1 and TRBJ2-1; 8 bases fit TRBD1. Trimming removed 6 bases from V and 8 bases from J; junction bases left unmatched: 12. This CDR3 has 14 amino acids. Germline values: CDR1 DFQATT, CDR2 SNEGSKA (reference sequence). The DNA for the CDR3 is TGCAGTGCAACCCCAGGGGGCAACTTTTATGAGCAGTTCTTC. Amino acids: CSATPGGNFYEQFF.

This clonotype was seen many times. The CDR3: CASSQLGPGPYGYTF. In DNA form, the CDR3 reads TGTGCCAGCAGCCAACTTGGGCCCGGCCCCTATGGCTACACCTTC. The chain joins TRBV3-1 to TRBJ1-2; D ambiguous. CDR3 length: 15 residues. In germline, CDR1 is LGHDT, CDR2 YNNKEL (reference sequence). V was cut by 2 bases and J by 4 bases, with 14 bases left in between.

This clonotype came up many times. This rearrangement joins TRBV12-3 or TRBV12-4 to TRBJ1-1; 8 bases match TRBD1. After removal of 6 bases from V and 5 bases from J, the junction contained 8 bases not matched to a gene. CDR3 length: 14 amino acids. DNA of the CDR3: TGTGCCAGCAGCTACAGGGGGAGGGTAACTGAAGCTTTCTTT. Protein product: CASSYRGRVTEAFF.

This clonotype was recorded at least ten times. V gene TRBV13 combines with J gene TRBJ2-1, with TRBD1 identical over 7 bases. With 3 bases clipped from V and 4 bases from J, the junction kept 3 bases outside the gene matches. The CDR3 is 14 amino acids. Per germline, CDR1 PRHDT and CDR2 FYEKMQ (reference sequence). The CDR3 here is CASSFGQEYNEQFF. The CDR3, as DNA: TGTGCCAGCAGCTTCGGACAGGAATACAATGAGCAGTTCTTC. Full variable domain (missing parts from reference TRBV13 and TRBJ2-1): AAGVIQSPRHLIKEKRETATLKCYPIPRHDTVYWYQQGPGQDPQFLISFYEKMQSDKGSIPDRFSAQQFSDYHSELNMSSLELGDSALYFCASSFGQEYNEQFFGPGTRLTVL.

This clonotype has at least ten counts. A much larger clone lies one base from this, so it may be a read error. This rearrangement joins TRBV12-3 or TRBV12-4 to TRBJ1-5, with D possibly being TRBD1 (6 bases). This CDR3 spans 13 amino acids. The chain's CDR3 is CASSLGGGQPQHF. The DNA of the CDR3 is TGTGCCAGCAGCTTAGGGGGGGGTCAGCCCCAGCATTTT.

This clonotype was recorded once. The rearrangement joins TRBV3-1 to TRBJ2-3; 15 bases match TRBD2. The CDR3 consists of 18 residues. The germline V gene encodes CDR1 LGHDT and CDR2 YNNKEL (reference sequence). The V segment lost 1 base and the J segment 3 bases; nucleotides outside the gene matches: 5. In DNA, the CDR3 is TGTGCCAGCAGCCAAGGCGGACTAGCGGGAGGGCGAACAGATACGCAGTATTTT. Translating it yields CASSQGGLAGGRTDTQYF.

This clonotype showed up just a few times. V is TRBV6-5 and J is TRBJ2-7; 9 bases map to TRBD1. This CDR3 has 15 amino acids. Trimming at V came to 7 bases and at J to 8 bases, leaving 15 bases not matched to a gene. Germline V CDR1 and CDR2: MNHEY, SVGAGI. The CDR3 bases are TGTGCCAGCAAATCCGCTACAGGGGGCGGTAGGAAGCAGTACTTC. This gives the protein CASKSATGGGRKQYF.

In its sample, this clonotype was seen many times. In DNA form, the CDR3 reads TGTGCCAGCAGCCCAGGGACAGAAGAGACCCAGTACTTC. Encoded protein: CASSPGTEETQYF. The chain couples TRBV7-6 to TRBJ2-5; 7 bases match TRBD1. The CDR3 runs 13 residues. Germline assignment: CDR1 SGHVS and CDR2 FNYEAQ. The ends lost 5 bases at V and 3 bases at J; junction bases unmatched: 3.

In this sample, this clonotype turned up many times. The gene calls are TRBV19 and TRBJ1-2; D uncertain. The V end lost 5 bases, the J end lost 3 bases, and 22 bases lay between the germline ends. Germline V gives CDR1 LNHDA, CDR2 SQIVND (reference sequence). This CDR3 has 17 amino acids. CDR3 nucleotides: TGTGCCAGTAGTGCCTCACTTCCAAGAAGTAACGACTATGGCTACACCTTC. This gives the protein CASSASLPRSNDYGYTF. The variable domain in full, completed from reference TRBV19 and TRBJ1-2, reads DGGITQSPKYLFRKEGQNVTLSCEQNLNHDAMYWYRQDPGQGLRLIYYSQIVNDFQKGDIAEGYSVSREKKESFPLTVTSAQKNPTAFYLCASSASLPRSNDYGYTFGSGTRLTVV.

The chain recombines TRBV7-2 with TRBJ2-5; TRBD2 is a possible D gene (6 bases). Germline CDR1 reads SGHTA; CDR2 reads FQGNSA. The V gene lost 5 bases and the J gene lost 0 bases, with 10 bases spanning the gap. The CDR3 totals 14 residues. The CDR3 loop is CASSPAGYQETQYF. In nucleotides, the CDR3 is TGTGCCAGCAGCCCCGCGGGGTACCAAGAGACCCAGTACTTC. The full variable domain, its missing parts supplied by reference TRBV7-2 and TRBJ2-5, is GAGVSQSPSNKVTEKGKDVELRCDPISGHTALYWYRQSLGQGLEFLIYFQGNSAPDKSGLPSDRFSAERTGGSVSTLTIQRTQQEDSAVYLCASSPAGYQETQYFGPGTRLLVL.